The 26 T cell receptor beta chains below all came from one sample that was sequenced in a study of tumor-infiltrating lymphocytes in localized non-small cell lung cancer. Sequenced by immunoSEQ multiplex PCR; TCRdb stores in-frame clones only, minus some. Altogether roughly 15,000 clones are present, 80% being singletons, with the ten largest covering under 13%. The source material was uninvolved lung tissue not adjacent to the tumor. These receptor sequences come from a human donor with non-small cell lung cancer.

The chain carries TRBV18 and TRBJ2-5; TRBD1 matches at 8 bases. The CDR3 has 14 amino acids. Per the germline V gene, CDR1 is KGHSH and CDR2 is LQKENI. Germline trimming cut 4 bases from V and 5 bases from J; bases unmatched to any gene: 6. The chain's CDR3 is CASSLSTGVETQYF. The CDR3 DNA follows: TGTGCCAGCTCACTTTCGACAGGGGTGGAGACCCAGTACTTC. Using reference TRBV18 and TRBJ2-5 for the parts outside the CDR3, the full variable domain is NAGVMQNPRHLVRRRGQEARLRCSPMKGHSHVYWYRQLPEEGLKFMVYLQKENIIDESGMPKERFSAEFPKEGPSILRIQQVVRGDSAAYFCASSLSTGVETQYFGPGTRLLVL.

The V and J genes are TRBV5-1 and TRBJ1-1; D may be TRBD1 (5 bases). Trimming left V 5 bases short and J 2 bases short, with 13 bases between. In germline, CDR1 is SGHRS, CDR2 YFSETQ. This CDR3 spans 14 amino acids. CDR3 DNA sequence: TGCGCCAGCAGTCCCGGGACCGGTAACACTGAAGCTTTCTTT. This codes for CASSPGTGNTEAFF. Using reference TRBV5-1 and TRBJ1-1 for the parts outside the CDR3, the full variable domain is KAGVTQTPRYLIKTRGQQVTLSCSPISGHRSVSWYQQTPGQGLQFLFEYFSETQRNKGNFPGRFSGRQFSNSRSEMNVSTLELGDSALYLCASSPGTGNTEAFFGQGTRLTVV.

This sequence joins TRBV4-2 and TRBJ2-7; D gene ambiguous. V lost 4 bases and J lost 3, with 10 bases in between. The CDR3 extends over 13 amino acids. Germline assignment: CDR1 LGHNA and CDR2 YNFKEQ. CDR3 loop: CASSPEQDYEQYF. CDR3 nucleotides: TGTGCCAGCAGCCCCGAACAAGACTACGAGCAGTACTTC.

In its sample, this clone was seen once. The V and J genes are TRBV7-7 and TRBJ2-1; tentatively, D is TRBD2 (6 bases). V shed 5 bases and J shed 8 bases, with 13 bases lying between them. The CDR3 is made up of 13 amino acids. The V gene's germline CDR1 is SSHAT and CDR2 FNYEAQ (reference sequence). The CDR3 sequence: CASSPGRLDEQFF. Here the CDR3 DNA reads TGTGCCAGCAGCCCCGGGAGACTCGATGAGCAGTTCTTC.

The V and J genes are TRBV15 and TRBJ1-5; 7 bases align to TRBD1. V gave up 5 bases and J gave up 2 bases; unmatched junction bases: 15. The CDR3 extends over 18 amino acids. Germline CDR1 is LNHNV and CDR2 is YYDKDF (reference sequence). CDR3 amino acids: CATSDFPQGGMGNQPQHF. For the CDR3, the DNA is TGTGCCACCAGCGACTTCCCCCAGGGGGGAATGGGCAATCAGCCCCAGCATTTT.

The rearrangement joins TRBV7-6 to TRBJ2-7; D is ambiguous. This CDR3 region has 14 residues. Germline V gene lookup returns CDR1 SGHVS and CDR2 FNYEAQ. V was clipped by 6 bases and J by 5 bases, with 17 bases between them. The CDR3 region is CASSVKVGGDEQYF. In DNA form, the CDR3 reads TGTGCCAGCAGTGTCAAGGTTGGTGGCGACGAGCAGTACTTC.

The chain employs TRBV29-1 and TRBJ2-1, with TRBD2 matching over 8 bases. The germline V gene encodes CDR1 SQVTM and CDR2 ANQGSEA. CDR3 size: 13 residues. V trimming: 5 bases; J trimming: 6 bases; junction bases outside the gene matches: 6. This CDR3 is CSVQRTSRNEQFF. The CDR3 DNA is TGCAGCGTTCAACGGACTAGCCGCAATGAGCAGTTCTTC.

This clone is categorized as medium-sized (0.01 to 0.1%). V gene TRBV19 combines with J gene TRBJ2-3; no clear D gene. V lost 8 bases and J lost 6, with 6 bases in between. Germline V gives CDR1 LNHDA, CDR2 SQIVND (reference sequence). The CDR3 length is 10 residues. The CDR3 region is CASVGDTQYF. Written as DNA, the CDR3 is TGTGCCAGTGTGGGGGATACGCAGTATTTT.

The chain joins TRBV4-1 to TRBJ2-7; 8 bases are a match to TRBD2. Germline V gene data show CDR1 as MGHRA and CDR2 as YSYEKL. This CDR3 is 14 amino acids long. Unmatched junction bases numbered 3, after V lost 0 bases and J lost 5 bases. The CDR3 sequence: CASSQDISGNEQYF. The DNA for the CDR3 is TGCGCCAGCAGCCAAGATATTAGCGGGAACGAGCAGTACTTC.

The chain joins TRBV6-1 to TRBJ2-3, with D perhaps matching TRBD1 or TRBD2 (6 bases each). V dropped 3 bases and J dropped 0 bases, with 10 bases sitting between them. Germline lookup yields CDR1 MNHNS and CDR2 SASEGT. This CDR3 has 15 residues. As DNA, the CDR3 is TGTGCCAGCAGTGAGGGGGCGGGAAGCACAGATACGCAGTATTTT. As protein: CASSEGAGSTDTQYF.

The gene calls are TRBV9 and TRBJ2-5; 11 nucleotides align to TRBD1. J gave up 2 bases and V 4 bases, and 4 bases lay outside the gene matches. There are 15 residues in the CDR3. Germline V gene lookup returns CDR1 SGDLS and CDR2 YYNGEE. The CDR3 region is CASSSGDRGQETQYF. The DNA of the CDR3 is TGTGCCAGCAGCTCGGGGGACAGGGGGCAAGAGACCCAGTACTTC.

The V gene is TRBV11-3, the J gene TRBJ2-2; D gene unclear. The CDR3 has 13 amino acids. The V end was cut by 5 bases, the J end by 4 bases, with 8 bases between. The germline gives CDR1 SGHNT, CDR2 YENEEA. The CDR3 coding sequence is TGTGCCAGCAGCGACGACCTCACCGGGGAGCTGTTTTTT. Amino acid sequence: CASSDDLTGELFF. Drawing the rest from reference TRBV11-3 and TRBJ2-2, the complete variable domain is EAGVVQSPRYKIIEKKQPVAFWCNPISGHNTLYWYLQNLGQGPELLIRYENEEAVDDSQLPKDRFSAERLKGVDSTLKIQPAELGDSAVYLCASSDDLTGELFFGEGSRLTVL.

In this sample, this clone turned up once. The chain has TRBV19 and TRBJ2-7, with 11 bases aligning to TRBD1. The CDR3 is 15 residues long. With V trimmed by 6 bases and J by 4 bases, 8 bases remained unmatched. Germline CDR1 and CDR2: LNHDA and SQIVND (reference sequence). The CDR3 loop is CASRRAGTGGYEQYF. CDR3 bases: TGTGCCAGTAGGAGGGCCGGGACAGGGGGATACGAGCAGTACTTC. Combining the CDR3 with reference TRBV19 and TRBJ2-7 gives the whole variable domain DGGITQSPKYLFRKEGQNVTLSCEQNLNHDAMYWYRQDPGQGLRLIYYSQIVNDFQKGDIAEGYSVSREKKESFPLTVTSAQKNPTAFYLCASRRAGTGGYEQYFGPGTRLTVT.

Only one count was recorded for this clone. The chain combines TRBV28 with TRBJ2-5; D might be TRBD2 (5 bases). CDR3 size: 16 residues. Per germline, CDR1 MDHEN and CDR2 SYDVKM. Trimming stripped 4 bases from V and 5 bases from J, with 20 bases between. The CDR3 sequence is CASSSNLGLAGETQYF. For the CDR3, the DNA is TGTGCCAGCAGTTCCAACCTGGGTCTAGCCGGTGAGACCCAGTACTTC.

The J gene is TRBJ2-3, the V gene TRBV5-1; 14 positions match TRBD2. The CDR3 contains 18 residues. Losses at the gene ends were 3 bases for V and 4 bases for J; bases not matched to a gene: 10. The germline CDR1 and CDR2 sequences are SGHRS and YFSETQ. This chain's CDR3 is CASSSSGTSGSGADTQYF. DNA for the CDR3: TGCGCCAGCAGCTCCTCCGGGACTAGCGGGAGTGGGGCAGATACGCAGTATTTT.

The chain links TRBV28 to TRBJ1-1; no clear D gene. CDR1 is MDHEN and CDR2 is SYDVKM in the germline V gene. This CDR3 has 13 amino acids. The V and J ends lost 7 bases and 3 bases respectively, with 12 bases between them. CDR3 bases: TGTGCCAGCAATACCGCCGGCGACACTGAAGCTTTCTTT. It codes for CASNTAGDTEAFF.

This chain links TRBV11-2 with TRBJ1-5; D remains unclear. The CDR3 runs to 14 residues. Germline V gene sequence: CDR1 SGHAT, CDR2 FQNNGV. Trimming left V 3 bases short and J 5 bases short, with 11 bases between. The DNA for the CDR3 is TGTGCCAGCAGCTTGGAAGGTGGAGATCAGCCCCAGCATTTT. Its protein product is CASSLEGGDQPQHF. The whole variable domain, filled in from reference TRBV11-2 and TRBJ1-5, reads EAGVAQSPRYKIIEKRQSVAFWCNPISGHATLYWYQQILGQGPKLLIQFQNNGVVDDSQLPKDRFSAERLKGVDSTLKIQPAKLEDSAVYLCASSLEGGDQPQHFGDGTRLSIL.

The gene calls are TRBV10-3 and TRBJ2-7, with TRBD1 matching 9 bases. Germline V gene data show CDR1 as ENHRY and CDR2 as SYGVKD. The CDR3 has 13 residues. V dropped 7 bases and J dropped 2; count of bases not matched to a gene: 3. CDR3 in amino acids: CAINRDRAYEQYF. The CDR3 coding sequence is TGTGCCATCAACCGGGACAGGGCCTACGAGCAGTACTTC.

This clone has just one count. The CDR3 here is CASSFLGGAGNTIYF. The CDR3 DNA follows: TGTGCCAGCAGTTTTTTGGGGGGCGCCGGAAACACCATATATTTT. The V gene is TRBV28, the J gene TRBJ1-3; D is perhaps TRBD1 (6 bases). The CDR3 has 15 residues. Trimming removed 3 bases at V and 4 bases at J, with 13 bases between. Germline V CDR1 and CDR2: MDHEN, SYDVKM.

The chain is built from TRBV28 and TRBJ1-5, with 10 bases aligning to TRBD1. V shed 4 bases and J 7 bases; nucleotides not matched to a gene: 13. The CDR3 length is 17 residues. The germline gives CDR1 MDHEN, CDR2 SYDVKM. The CDR3: CASSSLPRDRGNQPQHF. The DNA of the CDR3 is TGTGCCAGCAGTTCACTACCCCGGGACAGGGGTAACCAGCCCCAGCATTTT.

This rearrangement joins TRBV19 to TRBJ2-3; 9 bases agree with TRBD1. The J segment lost 3 bases and the V segment lost 3 bases, leaving 16 bases of the junction unmatched. This CDR3 has 19 residues. From germline, CDR1 is LNHDA and CDR2 SQIVND (reference sequence). CDR3 sequence: CASSMSGFGTGRRTDTQYF. The CDR3 DNA is TGTGCCAGTAGTATGTCGGGATTCGGGACAGGGAGGAGGACAGATACGCAGTATTTT.

This chain joins TRBV5-1 and TRBJ2-4, with D possibly being TRBD1 or TRBD2 (5 bases each). V was cut by 2 bases and J by 8 bases, with 11 bases left in between. CDR3 size: 13 residues. Germline V gives CDR1 SGHRS, CDR2 YFSETQ. The DNA for the CDR3 is TGCGCCAGCAGCTTAGATCAGGGAGACATTCAGTACTTC. It codes for CASSLDQGDIQYF.

Remarks on this clone: The same CDR3 arises from other DNA sequences in this sample as well. The chain carries TRBV5-6 and TRBJ1-5; tentative D call: TRBD1 (5 bases). Trimming removed 0 bases from V and 6 bases from J, with 13 bases in between. The CDR3 spans 15 residues. Germline V lookup: CDR1 SGHDT, CDR2 YYEEEE. CDR3 bases: TGTGCCAGCAGCTTGGCGGCCAGGGTGGGTCAGCCCCAGCATTTT. It codes for CASSLAARVGQPQHF.

The chain couples TRBV5-1 to TRBJ1-4, with 8 nucleotides matching TRBD1. The V segment lost 2 bases and the J segment 13 bases; nucleotides outside the gene matches: 10. Germline CDR1 is SGHRS and CDR2 is YFSETQ. This CDR3 region has 14 residues. CDR3 region: CASSLSQGGGGLFF. In DNA form, the CDR3 reads TGCGCCAGCAGCTTATCACAGGGGGGAGGAGGACTGTTTTTT.

This chain connects TRBV23-1 to TRBJ2-5; D ambiguous. TRBV23-1 is an ORF for which the function is uncertain. The CDR3 spans 12 residues. The V and J ends lost 11 bases and 0 bases respectively, with 10 bases between them. CDR3 nucleotides: TGCGCCCCCGACGACAACCAAGAGACCCAGTACTTC. It encodes CAPDDNQETQYF.

This chain connects TRBV2 to TRBJ1-1; the D is unclear. The CDR3 length is 14 residues. V gave up 2 bases and J gave up 2 bases, with 9 bases separating them. CDR1 is SNHLY, CDR2 FYNNEI, per germline. CDR3 DNA sequence: TGTGCCAGCAGTGAATCGGCGGGAAACACTGAAGCTTTCTTT. Its translation is CASSESAGNTEAFF. The whole variable domain, filled in from reference TRBV2 and TRBJ1-1, reads EPEVTQTPSHQVTQMGQEVILRCVPISNHLYFYWYRQILGQKVEFLVSFYNNEISEKSEIFDDQFSVERPDGSNFTLKIRSTKLEDSAMYFCASSESAGNTEAFFGQGTRLTVV.